The present TCR beta chain was sequenced within a study of blood T cell repertoires in COVID-19. For the study at large: Samples taken during acute and convalescent COVID-19 were collected in the United States, Italy and Spain. In each case, the material was cDNA or gDNA derived from T cells, B-cell-depleted T cells, or PBMCs.

Original data processing: From reference gene primer amplification, estimates of nucleated cell counts were derived. Clones were sequenced by immunoSEQ multiplex PCR, and TCRdb holds only the in-frame ones, with some missing. V and J calls plus clone size are reproduced from that table; the DNA served to infer D and trimming. Of under 150,000 clones in the sample, roughly 90% were seen once. The clonotype comes from a man aged 50 to 59 with active or convalescent COVID-19. The material sequenced was peripheral blood.

CDR3 DNA: TGCGCCAGCAGCCAGGACAGGGGCTACAATCAGCCCCAGCATTTT. Its protein is CASSQDRGYNQPQHF. V usage is TRBV10-2 and J usage is TRBJ1-5; 9 nucleotides line up with TRBD1. Per germline, CDR1 WSHSY and CDR2 SAAADI. Trimming removed 6 bases from V and 3 bases from J; junction bases left unmatched: 6. The CDR3 sequence is 15 residues long.